Each of the 29 T cell receptor beta chains below was sequenced from the same sample in a study of radiotherapy plus CTLA-4 blockade in lung cancer (dated by TCRdb to between 2018 and 2020). Libraries were built with the immunoSEQ multiplex PCR assay. TCRdb re-hosts the immuneACCESS table, in-frame sequences only. Its copies lack some clones; in the studies checked, an unresolved V gene accounts for under half of them, and the cause for the rest is not known. This sample holds 45,000 to 55,000 clones; 80% to 85% were observed only once. The ten largest clones take up roughly 3.4% of the sample. Specimen: peripheral blood, collected from a patient treated with radiotherapy plus ipilimumab. Receptor source: a human donor with non-small cell lung cancer who had stable disease on radiotherapy plus ipilimumab.

The genes are TRBV19 and TRBJ1-1; D remains unclear. Germline-derived CDR1 and CDR2 are LNHDA and SQIVND (reference sequence). Trimming stripped 3 bases from V and 1 base from J, with 9 bases between. The CDR3 is 14 residues long. CDR3 DNA sequence: TGTGCCAGTAGTATGAGGGTGGGGAACACTGAAGCTTTCTTT. Translating gives CASSMRVGNTEAFF.

This chain uses TRBV4-3 with TRBJ2-3; unclear D gene. The CDR3 length is 15 residues. Between the trimmed V and J ends, which lost 0 bases and 7 bases, there was a span of 14 bases. Per the germline V gene, CDR1 is LGHNA and CDR2 is YSLEER. CDR3 residues: CASSQEASYENTQYF. The CDR3 DNA follows: TGCGCCAGCAGCCAAGAAGCAAGCTATGAAAATACGCAGTATTTT.

V and J are TRBV27 and TRBJ2-7; the match to TRBD1 covers 7 bases. V shed 1 base, J shed 1 base, and the junction held 1 base outside the gene matches. The V gene's germline CDR1 is MNHEY and CDR2 SMNVEV (reference sequence). This CDR3 is built from 14 residues. The CDR3 DNA sequence: TGTGCCAGCAGTTTATACAGGGGATCCTACGAGCAGTACTTC. It encodes CASSLYRGSYEQYF.

The chain carries TRBV7-2 and TRBJ2-7, with a tentative D call TRBD1 (5 bases). This CDR3 has 15 residues. Germline values: CDR1 SGHTA, CDR2 FQGNSA. V lost 1 base to trimming and J lost 2 bases, with 12 bases between them. As DNA, the CDR3 is TGTGCCAGCAGCTTAGTCATCGGCAGGGCCTACGAGCAGTACTTC. Protein: CASSLVIGRAYEQYF.

The chain has TRBV27 and TRBJ2-1; D unresolved. Trimming left V 4 bases short and J 5 bases short, with 9 bases between. This CDR3 is built from 13 residues. Germline V lookup: CDR1 MNHEY, CDR2 SMNVEV (reference sequence). CDR3 residues: CASSSTVHNEQFF. The CDR3 DNA sequence: TGTGCCAGCAGTTCCACGGTCCACAATGAGCAGTTCTTC.

This clone was recorded once. The chain combines TRBV7-2 with TRBJ2-5; TRBD2 might be the D (6 bases). V gave up 3 bases and J gave up 5 bases, with 16 bases separating them. The CDR3 covers 15 residues. The germline gives CDR1 SGHTA, CDR2 FQGNSA. CDR3 region: CASSFQGGSGETQYF. The CDR3 DNA follows: TGTGCCAGCAGCTTCCAAGGAGGGAGCGGGGAGACCCAGTACTTC.

The chain recombines TRBV12-1 with TRBJ1-4. TRBV12-1 counts as a pseudogene. CDR3 length: 18 amino acids. CDR3 in DNA: TGTGCCAGCAGCTTCTTGCGACTCACGGGGGCAACTAATGAAAAACTGTTTTTT. Its protein product is CASSFLRLTGATNEKLFF.

J is TRBJ2-3 and V is TRBV11-2, with 11 bases identical to TRBD2. There are 15 residues in the CDR3. The germline gives CDR1 SGHAT, CDR2 FQNNGV. The junction had 7 bases not matched to a gene; V was cut back by 6 bases and J by 5 bases. DNA of the CDR3: TGTGCCAGCAGGGATAGCGGGAGGGCCAAAGATACGCAGTATTTT. Its protein is CASRDSGRAKDTQYF.

Of note for this clone: The same CDR3 also results from other DNA sequences found in this sample. This chain joins TRBV7-2 and TRBJ2-1; D not resolved. Germline V CDR1 and CDR2: SGHTA, FQGNSA. The CDR3 is made up of 15 amino acids. Trimming stripped 2 bases from V and 2 bases from J, with 10 bases between. The CDR3 DNA sequence: TGTGCCAGCAGCTTAACGAGAAGTCCCTACAATGAGCAGTTCTTC. It codes for CASSLTRSPYNEQFF.

V and J are TRBV18 and TRBJ2-7, with a tentative D call TRBD2 (6 bases). In germline, CDR1 is KGHSH, CDR2 LQKENI. This CDR3 has 14 amino acids. V was clipped by 2 bases and J by 2 bases, with 10 bases between them. The CDR3 sequence: CASSPTGTPYEQYF. Here the CDR3 DNA reads TGTGCCAGCTCACCAACGGGGACTCCCTACGAGCAGTACTTC.

V usage is TRBV5-6 and J usage is TRBJ1-1; D is unresolved. The V and J ends lost 4 bases and 1 base respectively, with 11 bases between them. This CDR3 is 14 amino acids long. Looked up from germline, CDR1 is SGHDT and CDR2 is YYEEEE. CDR3 in DNA: TGTGCCAGCAGCCCGCGGGGATGGAACACTGAAGCTTTCTTT. Translation: CASSPRGWNTEAFF.

J is TRBJ2-7 and V is TRBV28; 16 positions match TRBD2. CDR3 length: 24 residues. Germline V lookup: CDR1 MDHEN, CDR2 SYDVKM. V was clipped by 2 bases and J by 2 bases; unmatched bases: 24. The CDR3 protein is CASSLRLEVPLKGGLAGGPYEQYF. The CDR3 DNA reads as TGTGCCAGCAGTTTAAGGCTCGAGGTCCCTCTAAAGGGGGGACTAGCGGGAGGGCCCTACGAGCAGTACTTC.

The chain recombines TRBV9 with TRBJ2-3; 8 bases align to TRBD1. The CDR3 length is 14 residues. The V gene end was trimmed by 4 bases and the J gene end by 6 bases; junction bases not matched to a gene: 7. Germline V gene data show CDR1 as SGDLS and CDR2 as YYNGEE. As DNA, the CDR3 is TGTGCCAGCAGCACAACAGGGGGATTGGATACGCAGTATTTT. Translation: CASSTTGGLDTQYF.

The V and J genes are TRBV27 and TRBJ2-7; 11 bases fit TRBD2. Trimming took 2 bases from V and 2 from J; bases not matched to a gene: 8. The CDR3 is made up of 17 amino acids. Germline CDR1 reads MNHEY; CDR2 reads SMNVEV (reference sequence). The CDR3 reads CASSLVVAGGGPYEQYF. The CDR3 DNA follows: TGTGCCAGCAGTTTAGTTGTAGCGGGAGGGGGCCCCTACGAGCAGTACTTC.

The chain recombines TRBV19 with TRBJ2-3; weak D call: TRBD2 (5 bases). The CDR3 runs to 14 residues. CDR1 is LNHDA, CDR2 SQIVND, per germline (reference sequence). With 5 bases removed from V and 2 bases from J, the gap between germline ends came to 11 bases. The CDR3 reads CASSGLELTDTQYF. As DNA, the CDR3 is TGTGCCAGTAGTGGACTCGAACTCACAGATACGCAGTATTTT.

The rearrangement uses TRBV7-2 and TRBJ2-1; 10 bases align to TRBD2. Trimming cost V 4 bases and J 13 bases; bases outside gene matches: 13. Germline V CDR1 and CDR2: SGHTA, FQGNSA. The CDR3 totals 15 residues. The CDR3, as DNA: TGTGCCAGCAGCTCGCCTACGATTACTAGCGGGATCCAGTTCTTC. Its protein product is CASSSPTITSGIQFF.

The V and J genes are TRBV28 and TRBJ2-1, with 8 nucleotides matching TRBD1. V shed 8 bases, J shed 7 bases, and the junction held 4 bases outside the gene matches. CDR1 is MDHEN and CDR2 is SYDVKM in the germline V gene. The CDR3 spans 12 residues. The CDR3 loop is CASGTGGNEQFF. The DNA of the CDR3 is TGTGCCAGCGGTACAGGGGGTAATGAGCAGTTCTTC.

This clone was counted between two and nine times. The chain uses TRBV4-3 and TRBJ1-1; unclear D gene. The V and J ends lost 0 bases and 8 bases respectively, with 16 bases between them. CDR1 is LGHNA and CDR2 is YSLEER in the germline V gene. The CDR3 runs to 15 residues. CDR3 sequence (DNA): TGCGCCAGCAGCCAAGAGGAGCTCTCTTGGTCGGAAGCTTTCTTT. Translating it yields CASSQEELSWSEAFF.

The chain couples TRBV19 to TRBJ2-7; TRBD2 matches 12 bases. This CDR3 is built from 15 residues. The junction had 2 bases not matched to a gene; V was cut back by 3 bases and J by 2 bases. Germline lookup yields CDR1 LNHDA and CDR2 SQIVND (reference sequence). CDR3 DNA sequence: TGTGCCAGTAGTATTAGGACTAGCGGGGCCTACGAGCAGTACTTC. Its translation: CASSIRTSGAYEQYF.

The chain employs TRBV5-6 and TRBJ2-5, with 7 bases lining up with TRBD1. CDR1 is SGHDT and CDR2 is YYEEEE in the germline V gene. This CDR3 contains 14 residues. The junction had 3 bases not matched to a gene; V was cut back by 2 bases and J by 2 bases. The CDR3 nucleotides are TGTGCCAGCAGCTTCTCAGGGGGTCAAGAGACCCAGTACTTC. This gives the protein CASSFSGGQETQYF. The variable domain in full, completed from reference TRBV5-6 and TRBJ2-5, reads DAGVTQSPTHLIKTRGQQVTLRCSPKSGHDTVSWYQQALGQGPQFIFQYYEEEERQRGNFPDRFSGHQFPNYSSELNVNALLLGDSALYLCASSFSGGQETQYFGPGTRLLVL.

The chain employs TRBV9 and TRBJ1-3; D remains ambiguous. The CDR3 loop spans 16 amino acids. Trimming took off 0 bases at V and 0 bases at J, with 10 bases between the two ends. CDR1 and CDR2 (germline): SGDLS, YYNGEE. The CDR3 spells CASSVDNPYSGNTIYF. The CDR3 DNA follows: TGTGCCAGCAGCGTAGACAATCCTTACTCTGGAAACACCATATATTTT.

The V gene is TRBV30, the J gene TRBJ1-3, with TRBD1 matching over 9 bases. Germline-derived CDR1 and CDR2 are GTSNPN and SVGIG (reference sequence). Trimming removed 2 bases from V and 2 bases from J; junction bases left unmatched: 4. The CDR3 length is 15 residues. CDR3: CAWSKNRGPGNTIYF. The CDR3 nucleotides read TGTGCCTGGAGTAAAAACAGGGGGCCTGGAAACACCATATATTTT.

The chain is built from TRBV19 and TRBJ2-1; TRBD2 matches at 14 bases. Trimming took 6 bases from V and 4 from J; bases not matched to a gene: 5. The CDR3 extends over 16 amino acids. Germline CDR1 is LNHDA and CDR2 is SQIVND (reference sequence). As DNA, the CDR3 is TGTGCCAGTAGCAGACTAGCGGGAGGGTCGTACAATGAGCAGTTCTTC. It is translated as CASSRLAGGSYNEQFF.

The rearrangement joins TRBV27 to TRBJ2-1; perhaps TRBD2 as D (7 bases). The germline CDR1 and CDR2 sequences are MNHEY and SMNVEV (reference sequence). V gave up 5 bases and J gave up 9 bases, with 20 bases separating them. The CDR3 length is 15 residues. The CDR3 loop reads CASSPVAGAQGEQFF. The DNA for the CDR3 is TGTGCCAGCAGTCCCGTGGCGGGGGCGCAGGGTGAGCAGTTCTTC.

V and J are TRBV4-1 and TRBJ1-2; D call uncertain. The CDR3 is 14 residues long. Per the germline V gene, CDR1 is MGHRA and CDR2 is YSYEKL. Between the trimmed V and J ends, which lost 0 bases and 14 bases, there was a span of 19 bases. CDR3: CASSQEVRSPSRTF. For the CDR3, the DNA is TGCGCCAGCAGCCAAGAAGTCCGAAGCCCGTCGAGGACCTTC.

The gene calls are TRBV7-9 and TRBJ2-3, with D tentatively TRBD2 (7 bases). The germline CDR1 and CDR2 sequences are SEHNR and FQNEAQ (reference sequence). V lost 2 bases and J lost 2, with 11 bases in between. The CDR3 is 15 residues long. CDR3 amino acids: CASSLSGGPTDTQYF. DNA for the CDR3: TGTGCCAGCAGCTTATCCGGGGGGCCCACAGATACGCAGTATTTT.

The V and J genes are TRBV5-1 and TRBJ2-5, with D possibly TRBD1 on 6 matching bases. The DNA end favors TRBJ2-7, so the J call may be wrong. CDR1 and CDR2 from the germline V gene are SGHRS and YFSETQ. This CDR3 region has 14 residues. DNA of the CDR3: TGCGCCAGCAGCTTGAGTCAGGGGTCGTACGAGCAGTACTTC. It encodes CASSLSQGSYEQYF.

The chain has TRBV5-6 and TRBJ1-2; TRBD1 aligns across 8 bases. CDR1 and CDR2 from the germline V gene are SGHDT and YYEEEE. The CDR3 has 14 amino acids. Trimming removed 3 bases from V and 7 bases from J; junction bases left unmatched: 8. The CDR3 reads CASSSGQGRFGYTF. CDR3 nucleotides: TGTGCCAGCAGCTCCGGACAGGGAAGGTTTGGCTACACCTTC.

This clone has only one observation. The chain links TRBV30 to TRBJ2-7, with TRBD2 matching over 8 bases. This CDR3 has 13 amino acids. The V gene end was trimmed by 2 bases and the J gene end by 9 bases; junction bases not matched to a gene: 9. Looked up from germline, CDR1 is GTSNPN and CDR2 is SVGIG (reference sequence). The CDR3 DNA sequence: TGTGCCTGGAGTTTCCGGGAGGGCCGTGCGCAGTACTTC. As protein: CAWSFREGRAQYF.